This T cell receptor beta chain was identified during a study of OX40 agonist ivuxolimab in advanced cancers. At the level of the study: Three patients, one with hepatocellular carcinoma and two with cutaneous melanoma, achieved partial responses.

With respect to this clone: Its antigen is currently unknown.

Sequencing used immunoSEQ multiplex PCR; TCRdb keeps in-frame clones, though not all of them. This table holds 50,000 or so clones, approximately 85% found once. Germline loops: CDR1 SGHTA, CDR2 FQGTGA. The CDR3 covers 14 residues. The ends were cut back, 4 bases at V and 4 bases at J, with 13 bases in the middle. Notes on the study in general: Some nonresponders additionally presented with little normalized T-cell clonal expansion. Expanded peripheral T cells had an undetermined antigen specificity.

The sequencing here drew on CD4+ or CD8+ T cells sorted from blood, taken in a trial of the OX40 agonist ivuxolimab. This clonotype was sampled from an adult with an advanced solid tumor such as melanoma, head and neck, liver or kidney cancer. This rearrangement joins TRBV7-3 to TRBJ1-2, with D possibly being TRBD1 (5 bases). CDR3 loop: CASSWGGTAYGYTF. The CDR3 DNA is TGTGCCAGCAGCTGGGGAGGGACGGCCTATGGCTACACCTTC.